A selection of T cell receptor beta chains follows, all from one sample in a study of blood T cell repertoires in COVID-19. TCRdb's copy holds only in-frame clones and misses some; the assay was immunoSEQ multiplex PCR. This sample has a few hundred thousand clones, with around 83% found just once. Source material: PBMCs or T cells enriched from blood (not recorded which). The origin of the receptors is a woman aged 50 to 60 who had recovered from COVID-19. The CDR3 runs from the conserved cysteine through the conserved F or W. A D gene is named only where the DNA matches it firmly. Not all rows give a size; the values are once, few, many and, for expanded clones, a class.

V: TRBV6-2/TRBV6-3; J: TRBJ1-1; size: -; D: TRBD1; CDR3: CASTPGPGTGGPEAFF; DNA: TGTGCCAGCACCCCCGGACCTGGGACAGGGGGCCCTGAAGCTTTCTTT
V: TRBV5-1; J: TRBJ1-4; size: -; D: TRBD1; CDR3: CASSLVDRAGEKLFF; DNA: TGCGCCAGCAGCCTGGTGGACAGGGCCGGGGAAAAACTGTTTTTT
V: TRBV7-2; J: TRBJ1-5; size: -; D: TRBD1; CDR3: CASSLRGLVNQPQHF; DNA: TGTGCCAGCAGCTTGAGGGGGCTTGTCAATCAGCCCCAGCATTTT
V: TRBV10-3; J: TRBJ1-2; size: few; D: TRBD1; CDR3: CAIREGWDSYGYTF; DNA: TGTGCCATCAGGGAGGGGTGGGACAGCTATGGCTACACCTTC
V: TRBV24-1; J: TRBJ1-5; size: -; D: -; CDR3: CATSDFGEWDTTTPNPSHQPQHF; DNA: TGTGCCACCAGTGACTTTGGGGAATGGGACACCACAACCCCTAACCCCTCACATCAGCCCCAGCATTTT
V: TRBV7-9; J: TRBJ2-7; size: -; D: -; CDR3: CASSFEGFHHEQYF; DNA: TGTGCCAGCAGCTTCGAGGGATTTCACCACGAGCAGTACTTC
V: TRBV3-1/TRBV3-2; J: TRBJ2-1; size: -; D: -; CDR3: CASSQFVDNEQFF; DNA: TGTGCCAGCAGCCAATTCGTTGACAATGAGCAGTTCTTC
V: TRBV29-1; J: TRBJ2-3; size: -; D: -; CDR3: CSVRLRVDTQYF; DNA: TGCAGCGTTCGATTACGGGTAGATACGCAGTATTTT
V: TRBV5-5; J: TRBJ2-1; size: -; D: -; CDR3: CASSLMEAYNEQFF; DNA: TGTGCCAGCAGCTTGATGGAGGCCTACAATGAGCAGTTCTTC
V: TRBV29-1; J: TRBJ1-2; size: -; D: -; CDR3: CSVLQGMGGYTF; DNA: TGCAGCGTTCTGCAGGGTATGGGTGGCTACACCTTC
V: TRBV15; J: TRBJ2-7; size: -; D: TRBD1; CDR3: CATSRDRGYEQYF; DNA: TGTGCCACCAGCAGGGACAGGGGTTACGAGCAGTACTTC
V: TRBV6-1; J: TRBJ1-4; size: -; D: -; CDR3: CASSDKTRGGIGPNEKLFF; DNA: TGTGCCAGCAGTGACAAAACGCGAGGGGGAATAGGGCCTAATGAAAAACTGTTTTTT
V: TRBV19; J: TRBJ2-6; size: -; D: TRBD1; CDR3: CASGQGIRAGANVLTF; DNA: TGTGCCAGCGGACAGGGGATCAGGGCTGGGGCCAACGTCCTGACTTTC
V: TRBV9; J: TRBJ2-7; size: once; D: TRBD2; CDR3: CASSPSWRGVYEQYF; DNA: TGTGCCAGCAGCCCCTCCTGGCGGGGGGTGTACGAGCAGTACTTC
V: TRBV7-9; J: TRBJ1-2; size: -; D: TRBD1; CDR3: CASSLDEGALYGYTF; DNA: TGTGCCAGCAGCTTAGATGAGGGGGCTTTGTATGGCTACACCTTC
V: TRBV27; J: TRBJ2-7; size: -; D: -; CDR3: CASSLFTSGGWGQPYEQYF; DNA: TGTGCCAGCAGTTTATTTACCTCGGGGGGTTGGGGACAACCCTACGAGCAGTACTTC
V: TRBV19; J: TRBJ1-2; size: -; D: -; CDR3: CASSIRQYGYTF; DNA: TGTGCCAGTAGTATCCGACAGTATGGCTACACCTTC
V: TRBV10-2; J: TRBJ1-4; size: -; D: TRBD1; CDR3: CASGQGTEKLFF; DNA: TGCGCCAGCGGACAGGGAACCGAAAAACTGTTTTTT
V: TRBV14; J: TRBJ2-3; size: -; D: -; CDR3: CASSQDRSGSTDTQYF; DNA: TGTGCCAGCAGCCAAGATCGGTCAGGGTCCACAGATACGCAGTATTTT
V: TRBV15; J: TRBJ2-7; size: -; D: TRBD2; CDR3: CATSREGSAGGPPNYEQYF; DNA: TGTGCCACCAGCAGAGAAGGAAGTGCGGGAGGGCCCCCAAACTACGAGCAGTACTTC
V: TRBV6-5; J: TRBJ1-4; size: -; D: -; CDR3: CASSYSISLNEKLFF; DNA: TGTGCCAGCAGTTACTCGATCAGTCTTAATGAAAAACTGTTTTTT
V: TRBV19; J: TRBJ1-2; size: -; D: -; CDR3: CASSTRTEPYGYTF; DNA: TGTGCCAGTAGTACCAGGACAGAACCCTATGGCTACACCTTC
V: TRBV5-1; J: TRBJ1-1; size: few; D: -; CDR3: CASSPALPGDTEAFF; DNA: TGCGCCAGCAGCCCCGCCCTTCCCGGGGACACTGAAGCTTTCTTT
V: TRBV2; J: TRBJ2-7; size: -; D: TRBD2; CDR3: CASSTGLAGSGEQYF; DNA: TGTGCCAGCAGTACCGGACTAGCGGGATCCGGCGAGCAGTACTTC
V: TRBV6-6; J: TRBJ2-1; size: -; D: -; CDR3: CASSYQWNEQFF; DNA: TGTGCCAGCAGTTACCAGTGGAATGAGCAGTTCTTC
V: TRBV18; J: TRBJ1-5; size: -; D: -; CDR3: CASSPLEEEPQHF; DNA: TGTGCCAGCTCACCATTAGAAGAAGAGCCCCAGCATTTT
V: TRBV6-1; J: TRBJ1-1; size: -; D: TRBD1; CDR3: CASSETLDRAWDNTEAFF; DNA: TGTGCCAGCAGTGAAACGTTGGACAGGGCGTGGGACAACACTGAAGCTTTCTTT
V: TRBV20-1; J: TRBJ1-1; size: -; D: -; CDR3: CSASSRQANTEAFF; DNA: TGCAGTGCTAGTTCCAGACAGGCAAACACTGAAGCTTTCTTT
V: TRBV6-5; J: TRBJ2-7; size: -; D: -; CDR3: CASRRRGPYEQYF; DNA: TGTGCCAGCCGCCGTCGCGGTCCCTACGAGCAGTACTTC
V: TRBV6-6; J: TRBJ1-5; size: -; D: TRBD1; CDR3: CASSSETGLSNQPQHF; DNA: TGTGCCAGCAGTTCTGAGACAGGGCTGAGCAATCAGCCCCAGCATTTT
V: TRBV7-9; J: TRBJ2-1; size: -; D: -; CDR3: CASSLNRAGSYNEQFF; DNA: TGTGCCAGCAGCTTAAACAGGGCGGGCTCCTACAATGAGCAGTTCTTC
V: TRBV7-2; J: TRBJ2-1; size: -; D: -; CDR3: CASSLNQGFGDEQFF; DNA: TGTGCCAGCAGCTTAAATCAGGGGTTCGGCGATGAGCAGTTCTTC
V: TRBV24-1; J: TRBJ2-1; size: few; D: TRBD1; CDR3: CATGGQGDYNEQFF; DNA: TGTGCCACCGGGGGACAGGGGGACTACAATGAGCAGTTCTTC
V: TRBV27; J: TRBJ1-1; size: -; D: TRBD1; CDR3: CASRPTGGGTEAFF; DNA: TGTGCCAGCAGGCCAACAGGGGGCGGGACTGAAGCTTTCTTT
V: TRBV6-1; J: TRBJ1-2; size: -; D: TRBD1; CDR3: CASSEVPTGVVGYTF; DNA: TGTGCCAGCAGTGAAGTACCGACAGGGGTGGTTGGCTACACCTTC
V: TRBV28; J: TRBJ1-2; size: few; D: TRBD1; CDR3: CASSSWDRGRFDYGYTF; DNA: TGTGCCAGCAGTTCGTGGGACAGGGGGCGTTTCGACTATGGCTACACCTTC